Here is one T cell receptor beta chain with its context. Its specificity is unknown. Relative to the germline gene, one junction end is altered; a read error may explain this. These data come from a study of spatial heterogeneity in lung cancer. The wider study: The donor population consisted of over 55 patients with untreated, early-stage non-small cell lung cancer. Follow-up PBMC specimens underwent sequencing when available; their median timing was roughly 24 months after resection.

Stated time point: blood at routine non-recurrence follow-up after resection. Unsorted whole RNA from tumor, nontumor lung or frozen PBMC underwent sequencing. Study-wide results and caveats: Expanded tumor TCRs that were ubiquitous appeared in blood more at resection than follow-up.

CDR1 MNHNS and CDR2 SASEGT come from the germline V gene. The CDR3 contains 14 residues. TCRdb redid the calling of the 5' RACE reads with MiXCR, one entry per CDR3 protein. Among about 120,000 distinct CDR3 sequences listed, 12% were seen once. The sequencing used PBMCs, collected at follow-up. This chain uses TRBV6-1 with TRBJ1-2, with D possibly matching TRBD1 (5 bases). The TCR was taken from a male donor with early-stage non-small cell lung cancer. The CDR3 nucleotides read TGTGCCAGCAGGGGGGGAGAAGGTAACTACGGCTACACCTTC. Translation gives CASRGGEGNYGYTF.